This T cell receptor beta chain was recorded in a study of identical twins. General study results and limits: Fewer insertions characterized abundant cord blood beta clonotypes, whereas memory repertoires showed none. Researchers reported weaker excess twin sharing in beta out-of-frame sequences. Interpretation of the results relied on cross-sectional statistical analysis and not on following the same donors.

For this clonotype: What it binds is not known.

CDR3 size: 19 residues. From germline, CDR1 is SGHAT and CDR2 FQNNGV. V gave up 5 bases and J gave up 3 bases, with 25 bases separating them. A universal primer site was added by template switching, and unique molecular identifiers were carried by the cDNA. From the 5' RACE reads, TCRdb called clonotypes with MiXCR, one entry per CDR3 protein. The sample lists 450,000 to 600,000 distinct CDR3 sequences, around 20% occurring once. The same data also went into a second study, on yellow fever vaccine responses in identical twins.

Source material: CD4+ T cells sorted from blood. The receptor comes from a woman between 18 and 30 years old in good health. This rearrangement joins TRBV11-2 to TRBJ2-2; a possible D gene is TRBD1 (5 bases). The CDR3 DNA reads TGTGCCAGCAGCACCCCACTAAAGACAGTTCTAGGGGACACCGGGGAGCTGTTTTTT. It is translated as CASSTPLKTVLGDTGELFF.